Listed here are 27 T cell receptor beta chains from one sample, sequenced in a study of blood T cell repertoires in COVID-19. Using immunoSEQ multiplex PCR, the repertoire was profiled, and TCRdb retains in-frame clones only, with some absent. Here the sample spans 170,000 or so clones, approximately 87% being singletons. Sequencing was carried out using peripheral blood. All receptors derive from a woman in her seventies with COVID-19, enrolled during active disease.

The rearrangement joins TRBV15 to TRBJ1-3, with a possible D match to TRBD1 (6 bases). With 6 bases removed from V and 2 bases from J, the gap between germline ends came to 8 bases. Germline-derived CDR1 and CDR2 are LNHNV and YYDKDF (reference sequence). This CDR3 has 13 amino acids. The CDR3 protein is CATRSGAGNTIYF. CDR3 DNA: TGTGCCACCAGATCAGGGGCTGGAAACACCATATATTTT.

The chain has TRBV11-2 and TRBJ2-7; D ambiguous. V lost 4 bases, J lost 9 bases, and 10 bases lay in between. The germline gives CDR1 SGHAT, CDR2 FQNNGV. This CDR3 has 11 residues. CDR3 bases: TGTGCCAGCAGCTCAGGTCCTGGGCAGTACTTC. This encodes CASSSGPGQYF.

This clone was observed once. The junction departs from germline at one end; a sequencing error may be responsible. J is TRBJ1-2 and V is TRBV28; the D gene is possibly TRBD1 (6 bases). The CDR3 is made up of 14 amino acids. Germline values: CDR1 MDHEN, CDR2 SYDVKM. Here the CDR3 DNA reads TGTGCCAGCAGACTACAGGGTTCGGGCTATGGCTACACCTTT. This sequence encodes CASRLQGSGYGYTF.

The chain couples TRBV5-1 to TRBJ2-3; TRBD2 agrees at 12 bases. With V trimmed by 6 bases and J by 5 bases, 7 bases remained unmatched. This CDR3 comprises 15 residues. Germline V gene data show CDR1 as SGHRS and CDR2 as YFSETQ. The CDR3 is CASTRLAGDRDTQYF. CDR3 DNA sequence: TGCGCCAGCACGAGACTAGCGGGAGATAGAGATACGCAGTATTTT.

The chain employs TRBV6-5 and TRBJ2-7; 11 bases are shared with TRBD1. V was clipped by 7 bases and J by 5 bases; unmatched bases: 7. CDR3 length: 14 residues. Germline CDR1 is MNHEY and CDR2 is SVGAGI. CDR3 in DNA: TGTGCCAGCACCACGGACAGGGGGCTCAACGAGCAGTACTTC. Protein: CASTTDRGLNEQYF.

The chain uses TRBV3-1 (or the pseudogene TRBV3-2) and TRBJ2-7; 7 nucleotides agree with TRBD1. Trimming removed 4 bases from V and 1 base from J; junction bases left unmatched: 4. The V gene's germline CDR1 is LGHDT and CDR2 YNNKEL (reference sequence). The CDR3 loop spans 14 amino acids. This CDR3 reads CASSPGQLSYEQYF. In DNA form, the CDR3 reads TGTGCCAGCAGCCCGGGACAGTTATCCTACGAGCAGTACTTC.

In its sample, this clone was seen once. This chain's CDR3 is CASSETDSYEQYF. DNA of the CDR3: TGTGCCAGCAGCGAGACTGACTCCTACGAGCAGTACTTC. The chain employs TRBV6-5 and TRBJ2-7; no reliable D call. V lost 6 bases and J lost 0, with 9 bases in between. Germline assignment: CDR1 MNHEY and CDR2 SVGAGI. CDR3 length equals 13 residues.

The CDR3 DNA reads as TGTGCCAGCAGCTTACAGGGGGCGGTCGGGGAGCTGTTTTTT. Translation gives CASSLQGAVGELFF. The rearrangement uses TRBV7-2 and TRBJ2-2; 8 nucleotides align to TRBD1. There are 14 residues in the CDR3. Germline assignment: CDR1 SGHTA and CDR2 FQGNSA. Germline trimming cut 2 bases from V and 7 bases from J; bases unmatched to any gene: 3. The whole variable domain, filled in from reference TRBV7-2 and TRBJ2-2, reads GAGVSQSPSNKVTEKGKDVELRCDPISGHTALYWYRQSLGQGLEFLIYFQGNSAPDKSGLPSDRFSAERTGGSVSTLTIQRTQQEDSAVYLCASSLQGAVGELFFGEGSRLTVL.

The chain couples TRBV21-1 to TRBJ2-2; the D segment call TRBD2 is taken from the table without a DNA check. TRBV21-1 is a known pseudogene. The CDR3 consists of 15 residues. Here the CDR3 DNA reads TGTGCCAGCAGCAAAGGTTCTCTACCCACCGGGGAGCTGTTTTTT. Amino acid sequence: CASSKGSLPTGELFF.

V is TRBV6-2 or TRBV6-3 and J is TRBJ2-7; D gene uncertain. V was cut by 6 bases and J by 1 base, with 19 bases left in between. This CDR3 contains 16 residues. Germline V gives CDR1 MNHEY, CDR2 SVGEGT. CDR3 sequence reads: CASSQRGELNSYEQYF. CDR3 nucleotide sequence: TGTGCCAGCAGCCAGAGAGGAGAACTGAATTCCTACGAGCAGTACTTC.

The rearrangement links TRBV4-3 to TRBJ1-6, with D tentatively TRBD1 (5 bases). There are 13 residues in the CDR3. Trimming left V 0 bases short and J 9 bases short, with 6 bases between. Germline V gene data show CDR1 as LGHNA and CDR2 as YSLEER. The CDR3 is CASSQDRGSPLHF. The CDR3 DNA follows: TGCGCCAGCAGCCAAGATAGGGGTTCACCCCTCCACTTT.

CDR3 coding DNA: TGTGCCAGCAGCTTGCCAGGCAGTTCCGGGCAGTACTTC. Protein: CASSLPGSSGQYF. The chain uses TRBV5-6 and TRBJ2-7; D remains unclear. V lost 1 base and J lost 9, with 14 bases in between. CDR3 size: 13 residues. CDR1 and CDR2 (germline): SGHDT, YYEEEE.

The chain links TRBV24-1 to TRBJ1-4; 7 nucleotides agree with TRBD1. Trimming cost V 1 base and J 7 bases; bases outside gene matches: 5. CDR3 length: 15 amino acids. CDR1 and CDR2 from the germline V gene are KGHDR and SFDVKD. Here the CDR3 reads CATSDFIGGGEKLFF. The CDR3, as DNA: TGTGCCACCAGTGATTTTATAGGGGGCGGTGAAAAACTGTTTTTT.

This chain uses TRBV25-1 with TRBJ2-7, with D perhaps matching TRBD2 (6 bases). The germline V gene has CDR1 MGHDK and CDR2 SYGVNS. Trimming took off 2 bases at V and 2 bases at J, with 7 bases between the two ends. CDR3 length equals 13 residues. The CDR3 bases are TGTGCCAGCAGTGAAACGGGGGCCTACGAGCAGTACTTC. Translation: CASSETGAYEQYF.

The gene calls are TRBV18 and TRBJ1-5; D might be TRBD1 (5 bases). Trimming removed 4 bases at V and 3 bases at J, with 16 bases between. The germline CDR1 and CDR2 sequences are KGHSH and LQKENI. The CDR3 totals 16 residues. The CDR3 loop is CASSLSILDNNQPQHF. The CDR3 DNA sequence: TGTGCCAGCTCACTGTCAATCCTGGACAACAATCAGCCCCAGCATTTT.

CDR3 nucleotides: TGTGCCAGCAGAAAACAGGGGGTCTACGAGCAGTACTTC. The encoded protein is CASRKQGVYEQYF. The V and J genes are TRBV27 and TRBJ2-7, with TRBD1 matching over 8 bases. The V segment lost 6 bases and the J segment 3 bases; nucleotides outside the gene matches: 4. Germline values: CDR1 MNHEY, CDR2 SMNVEV (reference sequence). This CDR3 has 13 amino acids.

This clone was observed a handful of times. V usage is TRBV28 and J usage is TRBJ1-5; D is possibly TRBD1 (6 bases). The CDR3 runs 13 residues. V lost 10 bases and J 6 bases, leaving 16 bases between the germline ends. The germline V gene has CDR1 MDHEN and CDR2 SYDVKM. In DNA form, the CDR3 reads TGTGCCACCTTCAGGGGTTTCAGTCAGCCCCAGCATTTT. It codes for CATFRGFSQPQHF.

This clone was counted a single time. CDR3 sequence (DNA): TGTGCCAGCAGCAGTTCCGGGACAGGGAGAGGGGATACGCAGTATTTT. Translation: CASSSSGTGRGDTQYF. V is TRBV9 and J is TRBJ2-3; 9 positions match TRBD1. Unmatched junction bases numbered 12, after V lost 4 bases and J lost 6 bases. Per the germline V gene, CDR1 is SGDLS and CDR2 is YYNGEE. The CDR3 is 16 residues long.

J is TRBJ1-1 and V is TRBV15; maybe TRBD1 (5 bases). With 5 bases removed from V and 1 base from J, the gap between germline ends came to 11 bases. CDR1 LNHNV and CDR2 YYDKDF come from the germline V gene (reference sequence). The CDR3 runs 14 residues. The CDR3 sequence: CATSADRSNTEAFF. CDR3 bases: TGTGCCACCAGCGCCGACAGATCGAACACTGAAGCTTTCTTT.

The rearrangement uses TRBV12-5 and TRBJ2-7; tentative D call: TRBD2 (6 bases). CDR3 length: 16 amino acids. The germline V gene encodes CDR1 LGHNT and CDR2 FRNRAP. V was shortened by 8 bases and J by 0 bases, with 20 bases between the two germline ends. The CDR3 bases are TGTGCTAGTAACGGGAGTCGGGACGCGAGCTCCTACGAGCAGTACTTC. Translating gives CASNGSRDASSYEQYF.

The chain combines TRBV29-1 with TRBJ2-1, with D possibly matching TRBD2 (6 bases). There are 16 residues in the CDR3. CDR1 is SQVTM, CDR2 ANQGSEA, per germline. Trimming left V 5 bases short and J 4 bases short, with 21 bases between. The CDR3 coding sequence is TGCAGCGTTAGGACGGGAGCGACAACCTTGTACAATGAGCAGTTCTTC. This encodes CSVRTGATTLYNEQFF.

The chain links TRBV5-6 to TRBJ2-7, with 7 bases lining up with TRBD2. J lost 5 bases, V lost 2 bases, and 7 bases had no gene match. CDR3 length equals 14 residues. Per the germline V gene, CDR1 is SGHDT and CDR2 is YYEEEE. CDR3 region: CASSLVGRNNEQYF. DNA for the CDR3: TGTGCCAGCAGCTTAGTCGGGAGGAATAACGAGCAGTACTTC.

DNA of the CDR3: TGTGCCACCAGTGACTGGGACAGGGCGAACACCGGGGAGCTGTTTTTT. Encoded protein: CATSDWDRANTGELFF. V and J are TRBV24-1 and TRBJ2-2, with TRBD1 identical over 9 bases. In germline, CDR1 is KGHDR, CDR2 SFDVKD. With V trimmed by 4 bases and J by 0 bases, 2 bases remained unmatched. The CDR3 is made up of 16 amino acids.

This chain connects TRBV10-3 to TRBJ2-1, with 10 bases matching TRBD2. Trimming removed 7 bases from V and 4 bases from J; junction bases left unmatched: 7. The germline V gene encodes CDR1 ENHRY and CDR2 SYGVKD. The CDR3 covers 15 residues. CDR3 loop: CAITSGLAPYNEQFF. The CDR3 DNA sequence: TGTGCCATCACATCGGGACTAGCGCCTTACAATGAGCAGTTCTTC.

The rearrangement joins TRBV29-1 to TRBJ2-7; a weak D match, TRBD2 (6 bases). CDR1 and CDR2 (germline): SQVTM, ANQGSEA. The CDR3 totals 14 residues. The V gene lost 6 bases and the J gene lost 0 bases, with 15 bases spanning the gap. The CDR3 loop reads CSVILADASYEQYF. Written as DNA, the CDR3 is TGCAGCGTAATATTAGCGGATGCCTCCTACGAGCAGTACTTC.

The V and J genes are TRBV4-3 and TRBJ1-5, with 9 bases identical to TRBD1. Per the germline V gene, CDR1 is LGHNA and CDR2 is YSLEER. V was pared by 4 bases and J by 5 bases, with 3 bases of the junction left unmatched. The CDR3 spans 14 residues. DNA for the CDR3: TGCGCCAGCAGCCCGAGGACAGGGGATCAGCCCCAGCATTTT. This translates into CASSPRTGDQPQHF.

This sequence joins TRBV30 and TRBJ2-7; D is uncertain. The ends were cut back, 2 bases at V and 2 bases at J, with 10 bases in the middle. CDR1 is GTSNPN, CDR2 SVGIG, per germline (reference sequence). The CDR3 runs 13 residues. The DNA of the CDR3 is TGTGCCTGGAGTTCCGACGGAGCCTACGAGCAGTACTTC. This encodes CAWSSDGAYEQYF.